The rows below give T cell receptor beta chains drawn from one sample of a study of Graves' ophthalmopathy and Graves' hyperthyroidism. In TCRdb, the multiplex PCR reads were re-called with MiXCR into one record per CDR3 protein. The table has 400,000 to 450,000 distinct CDR3 sequences, under 25% seen once. Sequenced material: peripheral blood. The receptors stem from a woman aged 18-29 years with stable Graves' hyperthyroidism. CDR3s include the opening cysteine and the closing phenylalanine or tryptophan. A D gene is named only where the DNA matches it firmly. Some rows mark clone size as missing; the rest say once, few, many or name a class of expanded clone.

clone_size: few; v_call: TRBV6-1; j_call: TRBJ2-7; d_call: -; cdr3_nt: TGTGCCAGCAGTGGAGGGGAGACACCCTCCTACGAGCAGTACTTC; cdr3_aa: CASSGGETPSYEQYF
clone_size: many; v_call: TRBV27; j_call: TRBJ2-5; d_call: TRBD2; cdr3_nt: TGTGCCAGCCGGACTAGCGGGAGTCTAAACCAAGAGACCCAGTACTTC; cdr3_aa: CASRTSGSLNQETQYF
clone_size: many; v_call: TRBV6-5; j_call: TRBJ1-3; d_call: TRBD1; cdr3_nt: TGTGCCAGCAGTTACTCGAAGGGGGCTCCTGGAAACACCATATATTTT; cdr3_aa: CASSYSKGAPGNTIYF
clone_size: -; v_call: TRBV13; j_call: TRBJ2-7; d_call: -; cdr3_nt: TGTGCCAGCAGCTTGGGGCTTGGCCCGATCTACGAGCAGTACTTC; cdr3_aa: CASSLGLGPIYEQYF
clone_size: many; v_call: TRBV18; j_call: TRBJ2-5; d_call: -; cdr3_nt: TGTGCCAGCTCACCCAGGGGACTCCTCCAAGAGACCCAGTACTTC; cdr3_aa: CASSPRGLLQETQYF
clone_size: few; v_call: TRBV28; j_call: TRBJ2-2; d_call: TRBD1; cdr3_nt: TGTGCCAGCAGTTCGGGACAGGGTCAGTCCGGGGAGCTGTTTTTT; cdr3_aa: CASSSGQGQSGELFF
clone_size: many; v_call: TRBV7-9; j_call: TRBJ2-5; d_call: -; cdr3_nt: TGTGCCAGCAGCGATTTGGGGTCCCGAGAGACCCAGTACTTC; cdr3_aa: CASSDLGSRETQYF
clone_size: -; v_call: TRBV6-5; j_call: TRBJ2-5; d_call: TRBD2; cdr3_nt: TGTGCCAGCAGTTACGGTAGCGGGAATTGGGAGACCCAGTACTTC; cdr3_aa: CASSYGSGNWETQYF
clone_size: many; v_call: TRBV12-3/TRBV12-4; j_call: TRBJ1-5; d_call: -; cdr3_nt: TGTGCCAGCAGACTCCGGGGCGGGACTGGAAATCAGCCCCAGCATTTT; cdr3_aa: CASRLRGGTGNQPQHF
clone_size: many; v_call: TRBV6-5; j_call: TRBJ2-7; d_call: TRBD2; cdr3_nt: TGTGCCAGCAGTAACGGGGCTAGCGGGAATATCTACGAGCAGTACTTC; cdr3_aa: CASSNGASGNIYEQYF
clone_size: many; v_call: TRBV5-1; j_call: TRBJ2-6; d_call: -; cdr3_nt: TGCGCCAGCAGCGTGGTTATTGGGGCCAACGTCCTGACTTTC; cdr3_aa: CASSVVIGANVLTF
clone_size: few; v_call: TRBV6-5; j_call: TRBJ1-6; d_call: -; cdr3_nt: TGTGCCAGCAGTCACAGGCTCGAGGATTCACCCCTCCACTTT; cdr3_aa: CASSHRLEDSPLHF
clone_size: many; v_call: TRBV6-1; j_call: TRBJ1-5; d_call: -; cdr3_nt: TGTGCCAGCAGTGAGACAGACTTAACGTATAGCAATCAGCCCCAGCATTTT; cdr3_aa: CASSETDLTYSNQPQHF
clone_size: many; v_call: TRBV12-3/TRBV12-4; j_call: TRBJ2-6; d_call: -; cdr3_nt: TGTGCCAGCAGTTTACAGGCCGGTGGGTCTGGGGCCAACGTCCTGACTTTC; cdr3_aa: CASSLQAGGSGANVLTF
clone_size: many; v_call: TRBV20-1; j_call: TRBJ1-1; d_call: -; cdr3_nt: TGCAGTGCCCTTGTGGTATCTGAAGCTTTCTTT; cdr3_aa: CSALVVSEAFF
clone_size: many; v_call: TRBV6-1; j_call: TRBJ1-1; d_call: -; cdr3_nt: TGTGCCAGCAATAGCGGGCGGACTGAAGCTTTCTTT; cdr3_aa: CASNSGRTEAFF
clone_size: many; v_call: TRBV11-2; j_call: TRBJ2-5; d_call: -; cdr3_nt: TGTGCCAGCAGCTTAGACAGGTACCAAGAGACCCAGTACTTC; cdr3_aa: CASSLDRYQETQYF
clone_size: many; v_call: TRBV20-1; j_call: TRBJ1-2; d_call: -; cdr3_nt: TGCAGTGCTAGAGAGAGGGGGAGTAACTATGGCTACACCTTC; cdr3_aa: CSARERGSNYGYTF
clone_size: -; v_call: TRBV19; j_call: TRBJ2-4; d_call: -; cdr3_nt: TGTGCCAGTAAACCGAATCTGGCCAAAAACATTAAGTACTTC; cdr3_aa: CASKPNLAKNIKYF
clone_size: -; v_call: TRBV6-4; j_call: TRBJ2-6; d_call: -; cdr3_nt: TGTGCCAGCAGTGACTCGAAAGGGACTGGGGCCAACGTCCTGACTTTC; cdr3_aa: CASSDSKGTGANVLTF
clone_size: many; v_call: TRBV7-2; j_call: TRBJ2-5; d_call: TRBD2; cdr3_nt: TGTGCCAGCAGCACGGGACTAGCGGGATATGGAGAGACCCAGTACTTC; cdr3_aa: CASSTGLAGYGETQYF
clone_size: many; v_call: TRBV28; j_call: TRBJ2-7; d_call: TRBD2; cdr3_nt: TGTGCCAGCAGTACATGGACTAGCGGGAGTGGGGAGCAGTACTTC; cdr3_aa: CASSTWTSGSGEQYF
clone_size: many; v_call: TRBV6-5; j_call: TRBJ1-2; d_call: TRBD1; cdr3_nt: TGTGCCAGCAGCCCGGGGACAGGGAATAAGGCCTATGGCTACACCTTC; cdr3_aa: CASSPGTGNKAYGYTF
clone_size: many; v_call: TRBV6-1; j_call: TRBJ2-7; d_call: -; cdr3_nt: TGTGCCAGCAAGGGTAGGCAGGGGAGATTTTACGAGCAGTACTTC; cdr3_aa: CASKGRQGRFYEQYF
clone_size: -; v_call: TRBV6-1; j_call: TRBJ2-7; d_call: -; cdr3_nt: TGTGCCAGCAGCTCCGGCAGGGCCCAGCCCTACGAGCAGTACTTC; cdr3_aa: CASSSGRAQPYEQYF
clone_size: many; v_call: TRBV10-3; j_call: TRBJ1-2; d_call: -; cdr3_nt: TGTGCCATCAGTGAAGGCGGGGAATCTAGCTACACCTTC; cdr3_aa: CAISEGGESSYTF